This T cell receptor beta chain was retrieved from a study of T-cell reconstitution after alpha-beta-depleted transplantation in children. Trimming stripped 0 bases from V and 2 bases from J, with 11 bases between. The CDR3 is 16 amino acids. The germline V gene has CDR1 LGHNA and CDR2 YNFKEQ. There are a few counts of this clonotype. TCRbeta library construction was performed incorporating unique molecular identifiers. A single record per CDR3 protein comes from TCRdb applying MiXCR to the PCR reads. The sample records a few hundred thousand distinct CDR3 sequences, roughly 10% being singletons. This specimen was PBMCs from the stem cell graft donor, taken from the stem cell graft. This sequence originates from a human donor who donated a stem cell graft to a child with acute myeloid leukemia. The rearrangement joins TRBV4-2 to TRBJ2-4, with a tentative D call TRBD1 (6 bases). The CDR3 is CASSQDPGGSKNIQYF. The CDR3 DNA reads TGTGCCAGCAGCCAAGATCCTGGGGGCTCCAAAAACATTCAGTACTTC.